This TCR beta chain emerged from a study of T cells in Graves' hyperthyroidism and ophthalmopathy. Extraction of PBMCs used roughly 9.3 ml of fresh peripheral blood. The germline CDR1 and CDR2 sequences are ENHRY and SYGVKD. The CDR3 is 13 residues long. The CDR3 regions of TCR beta were amplified from RNA transcripts. Initially, a first-round RT-PCR of the TCR CDR3 employed the HTBI primer set. TCRdb reprocessed the multiplex PCR reads via MiXCR and lists one record per CDR3 protein. This table holds 410,000 or so distinct CDR3 sequences, 14% to 15% found once. Whole-study results and caveats: A 13 V-J signature model discriminated ophthalmopathy versus stable hyperthyroidism.

On this clonotype: Its specificity is unknown. One junction end disagrees with the germline gene, perhaps due to a read error.

The sample comprised blood. The source of this sequence is a man between 18 and 35 years old with Graves' ophthalmopathy. The chain is built from TRBV10-3 and TRBJ2-7, with D unclear. The CDR3 region is CVISELAAYEQYF. Written as DNA, the CDR3 is TGTGTCATCAGTGAGTTGGCAGCCTACGAGCAGTACTTC.